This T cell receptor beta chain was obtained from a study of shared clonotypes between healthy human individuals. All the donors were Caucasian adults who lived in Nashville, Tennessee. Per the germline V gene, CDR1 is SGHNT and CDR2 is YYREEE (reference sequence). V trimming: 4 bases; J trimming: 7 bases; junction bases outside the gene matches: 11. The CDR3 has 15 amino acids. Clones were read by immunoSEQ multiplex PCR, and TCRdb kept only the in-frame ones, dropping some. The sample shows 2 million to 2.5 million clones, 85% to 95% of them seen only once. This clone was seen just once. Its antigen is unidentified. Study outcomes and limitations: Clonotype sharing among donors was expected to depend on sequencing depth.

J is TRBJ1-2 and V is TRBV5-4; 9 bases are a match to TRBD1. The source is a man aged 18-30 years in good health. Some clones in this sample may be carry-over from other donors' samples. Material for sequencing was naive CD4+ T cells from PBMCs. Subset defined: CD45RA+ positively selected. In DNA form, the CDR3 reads TGTGCCAGCAGCCCTGGAGGGACAGGGAGGTCTGGCTACACCTTC. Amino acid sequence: CASSPGGTGRSGYTF.